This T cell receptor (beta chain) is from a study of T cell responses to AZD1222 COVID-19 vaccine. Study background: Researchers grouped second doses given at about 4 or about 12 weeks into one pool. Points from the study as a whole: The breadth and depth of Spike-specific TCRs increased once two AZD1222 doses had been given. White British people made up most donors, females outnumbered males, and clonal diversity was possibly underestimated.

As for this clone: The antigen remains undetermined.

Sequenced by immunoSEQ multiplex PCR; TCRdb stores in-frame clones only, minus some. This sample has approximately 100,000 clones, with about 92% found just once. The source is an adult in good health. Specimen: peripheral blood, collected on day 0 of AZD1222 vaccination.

The CDR3 sequence is CATRQGATDTQYF. CDR3 bases: TGTGCCACTCGACAGGGGGCCACAGATACGCAGTATTTT. This chain uses TRBV19 with TRBJ2-3; 10 positions match TRBD1. This CDR3 is built from 13 residues. Germline-derived CDR1 and CDR2 are LNHDA and SQIVND (reference sequence). Trimming cost V 10 bases and J 2 bases; bases outside gene matches: 3.